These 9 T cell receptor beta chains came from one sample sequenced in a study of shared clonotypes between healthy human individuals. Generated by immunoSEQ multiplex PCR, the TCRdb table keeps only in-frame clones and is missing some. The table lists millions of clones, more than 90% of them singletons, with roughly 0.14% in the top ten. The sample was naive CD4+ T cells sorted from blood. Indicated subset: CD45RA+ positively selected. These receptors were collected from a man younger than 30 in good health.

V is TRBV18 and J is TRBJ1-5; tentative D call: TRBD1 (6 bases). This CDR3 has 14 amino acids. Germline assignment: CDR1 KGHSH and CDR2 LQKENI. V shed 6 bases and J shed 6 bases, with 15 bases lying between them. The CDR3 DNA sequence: TGTGCCAGCTCCCTCGGGGGGGCGGGTCAGCCCCAGCATTTT. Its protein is CASSLGGAGQPQHF. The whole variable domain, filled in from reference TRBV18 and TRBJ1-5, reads NAGVMQNPRHLVRRRGQEARLRCSPMKGHSHVYWYRQLPEEGLKFMVYLQKENIIDESGMPKERFSAEFPKEGPSILRIQQVVRGDSAAYFCASSLGGAGQPQHFGDGTRLSIL.

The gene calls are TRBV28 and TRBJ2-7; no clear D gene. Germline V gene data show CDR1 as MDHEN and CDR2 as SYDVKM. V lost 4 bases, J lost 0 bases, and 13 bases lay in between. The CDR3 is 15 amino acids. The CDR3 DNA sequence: TGTGCCAGCAGTTCCCTGCGGCAGAGCTCCTACGAGCAGTACTTC. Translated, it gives CASSSLRQSSYEQYF.

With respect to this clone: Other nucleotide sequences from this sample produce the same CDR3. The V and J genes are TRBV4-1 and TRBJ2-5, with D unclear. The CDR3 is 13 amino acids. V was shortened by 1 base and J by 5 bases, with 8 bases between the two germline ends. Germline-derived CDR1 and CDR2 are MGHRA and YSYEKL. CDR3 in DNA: TGCGCCAGCAGCCAAGGCCGTGTGGAGACCCAGTACTTC. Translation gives CASSQGRVETQYF.

CDR3 in amino acids: CASSLGALAGTDTQYF. The CDR3, as DNA: TGTGCCAGCAGCTTGGGAGCGCTTGCTGGCACAGATACGCAGTATTTT. This chain connects TRBV5-5 to TRBJ2-3, with no clear D. The germline gives CDR1 SGHKS, CDR2 YYEKEE (reference sequence). The CDR3 spans 16 residues. V lost 0 bases, J lost 1 base, and 12 bases lay in between.

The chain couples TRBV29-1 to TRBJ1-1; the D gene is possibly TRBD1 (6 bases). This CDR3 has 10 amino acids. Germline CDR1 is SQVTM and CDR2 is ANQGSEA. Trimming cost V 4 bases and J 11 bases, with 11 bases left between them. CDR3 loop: CSVAQGRAFF. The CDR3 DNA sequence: TGCAGCGTTGCACAGGGTAGGGCTTTCTTT.

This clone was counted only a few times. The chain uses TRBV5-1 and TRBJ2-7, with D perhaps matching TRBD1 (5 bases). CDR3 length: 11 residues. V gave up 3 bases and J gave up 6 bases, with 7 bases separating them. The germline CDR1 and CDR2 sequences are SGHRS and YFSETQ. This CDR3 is CASSSDSEQYF. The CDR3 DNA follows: TGCGCCAGCAGCTCAGACAGCGAGCAGTACTTC.

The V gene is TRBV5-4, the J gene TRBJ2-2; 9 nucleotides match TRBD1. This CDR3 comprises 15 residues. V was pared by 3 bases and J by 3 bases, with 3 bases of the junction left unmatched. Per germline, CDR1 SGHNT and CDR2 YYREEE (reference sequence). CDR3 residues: CASSSGQGDTGELFF. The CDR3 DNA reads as TGTGCCAGCAGCTCGGGACAGGGCGACACCGGGGAGCTGTTTTTT.

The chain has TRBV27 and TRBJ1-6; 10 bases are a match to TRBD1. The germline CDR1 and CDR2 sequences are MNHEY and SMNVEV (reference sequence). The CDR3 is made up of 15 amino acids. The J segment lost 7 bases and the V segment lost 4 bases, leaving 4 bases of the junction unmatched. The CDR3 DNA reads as TGTGCCAGCAGTTGGCGGACAGGGGGGAATTCACCCCTCCACTTT. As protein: CASSWRTGGNSPLHF.

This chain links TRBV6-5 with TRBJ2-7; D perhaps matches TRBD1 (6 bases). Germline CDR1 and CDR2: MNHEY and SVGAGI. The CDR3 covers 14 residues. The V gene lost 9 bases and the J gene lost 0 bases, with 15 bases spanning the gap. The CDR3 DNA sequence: TGTGCCAGTACCACAGGGCGATCCTCCTACGAGCAGTACTTC. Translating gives CASTTGRSSYEQYF.